Below, 15 T cell receptor beta chains from the same sample are listed, as sequenced in a study of blood T cell repertoires in COVID-19. The method was immunoSEQ multiplex PCR; TCRdb's version includes in-frame clones alone and lacks a portion of them. This sample has tens of thousands of clones; more than 70% occur once, and the top ten carry roughly two fifths. The sample was peripheral blood. The receptor source for this set is an elderly man with active or convalescent COVID-19.

The J gene is TRBJ1-3, the V gene TRBV7-6, with D perhaps TRBD1 (5 bases). The V end was cut by 0 bases, the J end by 4 bases, with 13 bases between. From germline, CDR1 is SGHVS and CDR2 FNYEAQ. The CDR3 has 16 residues. DNA for the CDR3: TGTGCCAGCAGCTTAGCGGCCGGGGGTTCCGGAAACACCATATATTTT. It codes for CASSLAAGGSGNTIYF.

This CDR3 reads CASSLGVGDQPQHF. The CDR3 DNA sequence: TGTGCCAGCAGCCTCGGGGTAGGCGATCAGCCCCAGCATTTT. The rearrangement links TRBV28 to TRBJ1-5; D is unclear. CDR1 is MDHEN and CDR2 is SYDVKM in the germline V gene. The V end was cut by 6 bases, the J end by 5 bases, with 14 bases between. This CDR3 is built from 14 residues.

The V call is TRBV5-6, the J call TRBJ1-6, with D uncertain. With 0 bases removed from V and 7 bases from J, the gap between germline ends came to 14 bases. CDR3 length: 16 amino acids. Germline CDR1 is SGHDT and CDR2 is YYEEEE. The CDR3 region is CASSLALAGGNSPLHF. DNA for the CDR3: TGTGCCAGCAGCTTGGCCTTGGCAGGAGGCAATTCACCCCTCCACTTT.

The chain employs TRBV3-1 (or the pseudogene TRBV3-2) and TRBJ2-5; TRBD2 aligns across 8 bases. Germline CDR1 and CDR2: LGHDT and YNNKEL (reference sequence). The CDR3 consists of 13 residues. J lost 4 bases, V lost 6 bases, and 4 bases had no gene match. The CDR3 here is CASSKRESETQYF. As DNA, the CDR3 is TGTGCCAGCAGTAAGCGGGAGTCAGAGACCCAGTACTTC.

This chain uses TRBV9 with TRBJ2-1, with 9 bases aligning to TRBD1. V was pared by 4 bases and J by 7 bases, with 6 bases of the junction left unmatched. Looked up from germline, CDR1 is SGDLS and CDR2 is YYNGEE. The CDR3 runs to 14 residues. The CDR3 DNA follows: TGTGCCAGCAGCCCACCGGGACAGGGTAATGAGCAGTTCTTC. It encodes CASSPPGQGNEQFF.

The chain uses TRBV11-2 and TRBJ2-7; 7 positions match TRBD1. The CDR3 sequence is 12 residues long. After removal of 5 bases from V and 4 bases from J, the junction contained 2 bases not matched to a gene. Germline CDR1 reads SGHAT; CDR2 reads FQNNGV. The CDR3 region has the DNA TGTGCCAGCAGCCCGACAGGGTACGAGCAGTACTTC. It specifies CASSPTGYEQYF.

This CDR3 reads CASNSLTGGVGTDTQYF. The CDR3 nucleotides read TGTGCCAGTAACTCCCTCACGGGGGGGGTGGGCACAGATACGCAGTATTTT. The V gene is TRBV19, the J gene TRBJ2-3, with 8 bases lining up with TRBD2. CDR1 and CDR2 from the germline V gene are LNHDA and SQIVND (reference sequence). V lost 7 bases, J lost 1 base, and 13 bases stayed unmatched. There are 17 residues in the CDR3.

This chain uses TRBV19 with TRBJ2-1; 7 bases are shared with TRBD2. V dropped 7 bases and J dropped 4; count of bases not matched to a gene: 10. Germline V CDR1 and CDR2: LNHDA, SQIVND (reference sequence). The CDR3 loop spans 15 amino acids. The CDR3 sequence is CASTSEWEGYNEQFF. The CDR3 DNA reads as TGTGCCAGTACTAGTGAGTGGGAGGGGTACAATGAGCAGTTCTTC.

The gene calls are TRBV29-1 and TRBJ2-2; 11 nucleotides match TRBD2. CDR1 SQVTM and CDR2 ANQGSEA come from the germline V gene. The trim removed 7 bases at V and 4 bases at J, leaving 8 bases unmatched. The CDR3 is 15 residues long. The CDR3 DNA reads TGCAGCGGGGAACTAGCGGGAGCCAGCACCGGGGAGCTGTTTTTT. Translation gives CSGELAGASTGELFF.

This chain links TRBV11-3 with TRBJ2-2, with 11 bases matching TRBD1. V shed 5 bases and J 5 bases; nucleotides not matched to a gene: 7. Germline values: CDR1 SGHNT, CDR2 YENEEA. The CDR3 contains 16 residues. The CDR3 DNA is TGTGCCAGCAGCAACGCCGGGACAGGGGGGACCGGGGAGCTGTTTTTT. Encoded protein: CASSNAGTGGTGELFF. The entire variable domain, with the rest obtained from reference TRBV11-3 and TRBJ2-2, is as follows: EAGVVQSPRYKIIEKKQPVAFWCNPISGHNTLYWYLQNLGQGPELLIRYENEEAVDDSQLPKDRFSAERLKGVDSTLKIQPAELGDSAVYLCASSNAGTGGTGELFFGEGSRLTVL.

This clone appeared a few times. The chain recombines TRBV7-8 with TRBJ2-3, with 8 nucleotides matching TRBD1. Germline V CDR1 and CDR2: SGHVS, FQNEAQ. The CDR3 length is 16 residues. The trim removed 5 bases at V and 1 base at J, leaving 8 bases unmatched. This CDR3 is CASSPQGARGTDTQYF. CDR3 DNA: TGTGCCAGCAGCCCGCAGGGGGCTCGGGGCACAGATACGCAGTATTTT.

The rearrangement joins TRBV18 to TRBJ1-1; 9 bases fit TRBD1. Germline CDR1 is KGHSH and CDR2 is LQKENI. Unmatched junction bases numbered 12, after V lost 3 bases and J lost 4 bases. This CDR3 region has 17 residues. The CDR3 here is CASSPLGTGKGTTEAFF. CDR3 nucleotide sequence: TGTGCCAGCTCACCTCTCGGGACAGGGAAGGGTACCACTGAAGCTTTCTTT. Drawing the rest from reference TRBV18 and TRBJ1-1, the complete variable domain is NAGVMQNPRHLVRRRGQEARLRCSPMKGHSHVYWYRQLPEEGLKFMVYLQKENIIDESGMPKERFSAEFPKEGPSILRIQQVVRGDSAAYFCASSPLGTGKGTTEAFFGQGTRLTVV.

This sequence joins TRBV25-1 and TRBJ1-1; TRBD1 agrees at 8 bases. The CDR3 totals 17 residues. Trimming took 0 bases from V and 9 from J; bases not matched to a gene: 15. Germline V lookup: CDR1 MGHDK, CDR2 SYGVNS. In DNA form, the CDR3 reads TGTGCCAGCAGTGAATATCGGTGGGGGACAGGCTTAACAAAAGCTTTCTTT. Its protein product is CASSEYRWGTGLTKAFF.

This chain joins TRBV7-9 and TRBJ2-4; tentatively, D is TRBD1 (5 bases). Trimming stripped 3 bases from V and 2 bases from J, with 23 bases between. Germline assignment: CDR1 SEHNR and CDR2 FQNEAQ (reference sequence). The CDR3 has 19 residues. The CDR3 DNA is TGTGCCAGCAGCTTCCTGGCAGGGTCGGTAACTACGACCAAAAACATTCAGTACTTC. Translation gives CASSFLAGSVTTTKNIQYF.

This clone occurred a few times. CDR3 region: CASSFGTALEQYF. The CDR3 nucleotides read TGTGCCAGCAGTTTCGGGACTGCCCTCGAGCAGTACTTC. The chain carries TRBV6-2 or TRBV6-3 and TRBJ2-7, with a tentative D call TRBD2 (6 bases). V lost 4 bases and J lost 6, with 13 bases in between. The CDR3 is made up of 13 amino acids. The germline V gene has CDR1 MNHEY and CDR2 SVGEGT.